This TCR beta chain was captured by sequencing in a study of T cell responses to AZD1222 COVID-19 vaccine. Study results and caveats: Seropositivity was recorded at baseline in only a handful of AZD1222 recipients.

On this clone: Its antigen is as yet unknown.

Here immunoSEQ multiplex PCR was the method, and the copy in TCRdb shows in-frame clones only, minus some. The table has some 200,000 clones, approximately 93% seen once. The germline CDR1 and CDR2 sequences are SEHNR and FQNEAQ (reference sequence). The CDR3 has 14 residues. Trimming left V 5 bases short and J 4 bases short, with 11 bases between. This TCR derives from an adult who received the AZD1222 COVID-19 vaccine. Material: peripheral blood, obtained 28 days after the second AZD1222 dose. The rearrangement joins TRBV7-9 to TRBJ1-4; D is undetermined. The CDR3 nucleotides read TGTGCCAGCAGCCGCGGTGCTAATAATGAAAAACTGTTTTTT. The encoded protein is CASSRGANNEKLFF.